What follows are 13 T cell receptor beta chains derived from one specimen sequenced in a study of blood T cell repertoires in COVID-19 (dated by TCRdb to the early 2020s). Libraries were made using the immunoSEQ multiplex PCR assay. In its TCRdb copy, this immuneACCESS table keeps in-frame sequences only and misses some clones. Where compared with another copy, unresolved V genes explain less than half of these, and the others have no known cause. The sample contains fewer than 450,000 clones, over 75% of them found a single time. Approximately 2% of the sample goes to the ten largest clones. Source material: PBMCs or T cells enriched from blood (not recorded which). These receptors were collected from a woman between 40 and 55 years old with acute COVID-19.

The V and J genes are TRBV9 and TRBJ1-2; D call uncertain. V shed 0 bases and J shed 2 bases, with 8 bases lying between them. The CDR3 runs 14 residues. Per the germline V gene, CDR1 is SGDLS and CDR2 is YYNGEE. CDR3 nucleotides: TGTGCCAGCAGCGTAGCTCTGCAGAACTATGGCTACACCTTC. It yields the protein CASSVALQNYGYTF.

The J gene is TRBJ1-1, the V gene TRBV3-1 (or the pseudogene TRBV3-2); D not certain. The CDR3 contains 15 residues. In germline, CDR1 is LGHDT, CDR2 YNNKEL (reference sequence). The V end lost 1 base, the J end lost 5 bases, and 14 bases lay between the germline ends. The CDR3 region has the DNA TGTGCCAGCAGCCAAGGGAATTTCGGGGATACTGAAGCTTTCTTT. This sequence encodes CASSQGNFGDTEAFF.

The gene calls are TRBV7-2 and TRBJ1-2; 7 bases fit TRBD1. V shed 5 bases and J 5 bases; nucleotides not matched to a gene: 17. CDR1 and CDR2 (germline): SGHTA, FQGNSA. There are 17 residues in the CDR3. The CDR3 DNA is TGTGCCAGCAGCGGAGAAAACATAGACAGGGTCCTTTATGGCTACACCTTC. Protein product: CASSGENIDRVLYGYTF.

This chain uses TRBV3-1 (or the pseudogene TRBV3-2) with TRBJ1-1, with TRBD1 identical over 9 bases. J lost 5 bases, V lost 4 bases, and 8 bases had no gene match. This CDR3 region has 15 residues. The germline gives CDR1 LGHDT, CDR2 YNNKEL (reference sequence). The CDR3 bases are TGTGCCAGCAGCCTAGGGACAGGGTTTGATACTGAAGCTTTCTTT. Translated, it gives CASSLGTGFDTEAFF.

The V and J genes are TRBV2 and TRBJ1-4, with 9 bases aligning to TRBD1. Per the germline V gene, CDR1 is SNHLY and CDR2 is FYNNEI. Trimming at V came to 7 bases and at J to 0 bases, leaving 6 bases not matched to a gene. This CDR3 contains 16 residues. As DNA, the CDR3 is TGTGCCAGCATGGCACAGGGGGCCGCAACTAATGAAAAACTGTTTTTT. Amino acids: CASMAQGAATNEKLFF.

In nucleotides, the CDR3 is TGTGCCAGCAGTTTGAAACGGGAAGCTTTCTTT. This gives the protein CASSLKREAFF. The gene calls are TRBV12-3 or TRBV12-4 and TRBJ1-1; D not certain. CDR3 length equals 11 residues. V gave up 3 bases and J gave up 8 bases, with 7 bases separating them.

V and J are TRBV6-5 and TRBJ2-2; 7 bases agree with TRBD2. CDR3 length: 13 residues. Germline V gene data show CDR1 as MNHEY and CDR2 as SVGAGI. With 8 bases clipped from V and 6 bases from J, the junction kept 6 bases outside the gene matches. The CDR3: CASRLGGAGELFF. In DNA form, the CDR3 reads TGTGCCAGCCGGCTTGGGGGGGCCGGGGAGCTGTTTTTT.

This clone appeared a single time. The chain has TRBV3-1 (or the pseudogene TRBV3-2) and TRBJ2-1, with 13 bases that match TRBD2. The CDR3 covers 16 residues. V trimming: 5 bases; J trimming: 4 bases; junction bases outside the gene matches: 5. CDR1 LGHDT and CDR2 YNNKEL come from the germline V gene (reference sequence). The CDR3: CASSEGLAGDYNEQFF. In DNA, the CDR3 is TGTGCCAGCAGCGAAGGACTAGCGGGGGATTACAATGAGCAGTTCTTC.

V is TRBV3-1 (or the pseudogene TRBV3-2) and J is TRBJ2-5; 8 bases fit TRBD1. Germline CDR1 reads LGHDT; CDR2 reads YNNKEL (reference sequence). CDR3 length equals 11 residues. The trim removed 3 bases at V and 11 bases at J, leaving 2 bases unmatched. The CDR3 sequence is CASSHQGAQYF. The CDR3 DNA sequence: TGTGCCAGCAGCCACCAGGGGGCACAGTACTTC.

The chain is built from TRBV12-3 or TRBV12-4 and TRBJ1-2; 9 positions match TRBD1. The CDR3 extends over 13 amino acids. The V gene end was trimmed by 5 bases and the J gene end by 6 bases; junction bases not matched to a gene: 4. In DNA form, the CDR3 reads TGTGCCAGCAGTAGGACAGGGGCGGATGGCTACACCTTC. Residues: CASSRTGADGYTF.

V and J are TRBV5-1 and TRBJ1-1, with D tentatively TRBD1 (5 bases). Trimming took 0 bases from V and 1 from J, leaving 10 bases between them. Germline CDR1 reads SGHRS; CDR2 reads YFSETQ. The CDR3 covers 15 residues. CDR3 protein: CASSLVGQGNTEAFF. The CDR3 DNA follows: TGCGCCAGCAGCTTGGTAGGGCAGGGGAACACTGAAGCTTTCTTT.

This clone was counted a single time. The chain links TRBV19 to TRBJ2-3; 9 positions agree with TRBD1. The CDR3 sequence is 15 residues long. Germline V gives CDR1 LNHDA, CDR2 SQIVND (reference sequence). V dropped 4 bases and J dropped 2; count of bases not matched to a gene: 4. CDR3 amino acids: CASSTRDRVTDTQYF. CDR3 DNA sequence: TGTGCCAGTAGTACCAGGGACAGGGTCACAGATACGCAGTATTTT.

The chain is built from TRBV5-1 and TRBJ2-1; the match to TRBD2 covers 7 bases. The CDR3 runs 15 residues. With 0 bases clipped from V and 5 bases from J, the junction kept 5 bases outside the gene matches. CDR1 SGHRS and CDR2 YFSETQ come from the germline V gene. The CDR3 nucleotides are TGCGCCAGCAGCTTGGGACTAGCTTTCGACAATGAGCAGTTCTTC. Amino acid sequence: CASSLGLAFDNEQFF.